The 3 T cell receptor beta chains below all came from one sample that was sequenced in a study of Graves' ophthalmopathy and Graves' hyperthyroidism. RNA transcripts served as template for amplifying TCR beta CDR3 sequences. Second-round multiplex PCR followed a first-round RT-PCR using HTBI primers. MiXCR was run by TCRdb on the multiplex PCR reads, yielding one entry per CDR3 protein. The data hold 200,000 to 250,000 distinct CDR3 sequences, with around 50% observed a single time. The specimen sequenced was peripheral blood. The receptors were sampled from an adult man with Graves' ophthalmopathy.

This clonotype came up many times. The genes are TRBV2 and TRBJ1-2; TRBD1 matches 7 bases. Per the germline V gene, CDR1 is SNHLY and CDR2 is FYNNEI. The CDR3 has 13 amino acids. Trimming at V came to 8 bases and at J to 2 bases, leaving 5 bases not matched to a gene. CDR3 region: CASDETGNYGYTF. As DNA, the CDR3 is TGTGCCAGCGATGAGACAGGGAACTATGGCTACACCTTC.

V usage is TRBV25-1 and J usage is TRBJ2-2, with a weak D call TRBD2 (6 bases). Germline CDR1 and CDR2: MGHDK and SYGVNS. The ends were cut back, 3 bases at V and 3 bases at J, with 14 bases in the middle. This CDR3 region has 16 residues. The CDR3 region is CASSDPPGGYTGELFF. CDR3 nucleotide sequence: TGTGCCAGCAGTGATCCTCCCGGGGGATACACCGGGGAGCTGTTTTTT.

The count of this clonotype is one. V usage is TRBV2 and J usage is TRBJ1-6; possibly TRBD1 for D (5 bases). This CDR3 is built from 14 residues. Between the trimmed V and J ends, which lost 6 bases and 7 bases, there was a span of 13 bases. Germline V gene sequence: CDR1 SNHLY, CDR2 FYNNEI. The CDR3: CASSAGHGNSPLHF. The CDR3 DNA is TGTGCCAGCAGCGCTGGACATGGGAATTCACCCCTCCACTTT.